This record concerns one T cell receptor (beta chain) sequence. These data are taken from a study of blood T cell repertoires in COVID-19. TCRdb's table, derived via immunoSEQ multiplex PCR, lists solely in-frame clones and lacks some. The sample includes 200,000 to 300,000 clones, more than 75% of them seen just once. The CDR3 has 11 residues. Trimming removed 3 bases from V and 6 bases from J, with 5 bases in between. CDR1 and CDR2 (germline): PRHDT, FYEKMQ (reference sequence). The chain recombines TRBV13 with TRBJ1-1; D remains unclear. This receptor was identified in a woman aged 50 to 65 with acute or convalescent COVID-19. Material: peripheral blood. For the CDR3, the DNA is TGTGCCAGCAGCTTTGGCTCTGAAGCTTTCTTT. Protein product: CASSFGSEAFF.